This TCR beta chain emerged from a study of PD-1 blockade in classical Hodgkin lymphoma. Noted time point: newly diagnosed, previously untreated cHL patient sample. After thawing, PBMCs were subjected to magnetic negative selection to isolate CD8+ T cells. V was cut by 7 bases and J by 7 bases, with 14 bases left in between. The germline CDR1 and CDR2 sequences are LNHDA and SQIVND (reference sequence). The CDR3 runs to 13 residues. Regarding this clone: The target antigen is unknown.

Data came from immunoSEQ multiplex PCR; TCRdb stores just in-frame clones and leaves some out. The sample shows about 21,000 clones, about 83% of them seen only once. Findings and caveats of the study: A reduction in baseline TCR diversity was reportedly seen in newly diagnosed patients relative to healthy donors. Nothing has yet pinned down what causes the repertoire differences, possibly disease activity or prior therapy.

The specimen was CD8+ T cells from blood. The V and J genes are TRBV19 and TRBJ2-1, with D perhaps matching TRBD1 (6 bases). This sequence originates from a human donor with classical Hodgkin lymphoma. The CDR3 loop reads CASKQGGRNEQFF. Written as DNA, the CDR3 is TGTGCCAGTAAACAGGGCGGCAGAAATGAGCAGTTCTTC. The full variable domain, rest sourced from reference TRBV19 and TRBJ2-1, is DGGITQSPKYLFRKEGQNVTLSCEQNLNHDAMYWYRQDPGQGLRLIYYSQIVNDFQKGDIAEGYSVSREKKESFPLTVTSAQKNPTAFYLCASKQGGRNEQFFGPGTRLTVL.